This TCR beta chain appears in the sequencing data of a study of T cell responses to AZD1222 COVID-19 vaccine. CDR3 size: 15 residues. V gave up 4 bases and J gave up 5 bases; unmatched junction bases: 7. Germline V gives CDR1 KGHDR, CDR2 SFDVKD. Findings of the study overall: Targets within unmutated variant regions were reportedly found for nearly half of spike-specific TCRs. Dominant at 160-218 and 743-854, vaccine-associated CD4 TCRs also spanned spike.

Clones were read by immunoSEQ multiplex PCR, and TCRdb kept only the in-frame ones, dropping some. The sample lists 150,000 to 170,000 clones, over 85% occurring once. Note on this clone: The antigen is undetermined.

Sequencing was performed on peripheral blood, taken on day 0 of AZD1222 vaccination. The sequence came from an adult in good health. The chain carries TRBV24-1 and TRBJ2-5; 9 bases line up with TRBD1. Here the CDR3 DNA reads TGTGCCACCAGTGAGGCGGGACAGGGCGCGGAGACCCAGTACTTC. Protein: CATSEAGQGAETQYF.